This T cell receptor beta chain originates from a study of T cell repertoires in cytomegalovirus infection. TCRdb called the reads again in MiXCR, with one record for every CDR3 protein. This sample has roughly 630,000 distinct CDR3 sequences; approximately 24% occur once, and the top ten carry 6.5% to 10%. Points from the study as a whole: Individuals carrying CMV plus the relevant HLA were identified by cumulative frequency of public TCR beta families. CMV-specific TCR beta clonotypes restricted by HLA-C dominated the ex vivo response.

This clonotype has a count of ten or more. Its cognate antigen is unknown. CDR1 and CDR2 (germline): SGHVS, FQNEAQ. With V trimmed by 2 bases and J by 6 bases, 1 base remained unmatched. The CDR3 runs 13 residues. The sequence was collected from a human donor in good health (CMV status not recorded). Some clones in this sample may be carry-over from other donors' samples. Input material: CD8+ T cells from PBMCs. The chain is built from TRBV7-8 and TRBJ2-1; 7 bases match TRBD1. CDR3 amino acids: CASSLNRGNEQFF. The CDR3 nucleotides are TGTGCCAGCAGCTTAAACAGGGGCAATGAGCAGTTCTTC.